These 30 T cell receptor beta chains share one sample of origin, sequenced in a study of early T cells in non-severe SARS-CoV-2 infection. TCRdb processed the 5' RACE reads anew with MiXCR; each CDR3 protein has one entry. This sample has more than 65,000 distinct CDR3 sequences, with around 15% found just once. The specimen was whole blood. These receptors were obtained from an adult who was a healthcare worker with PCR-confirmed SARS-CoV-2 infection or an uninfected control (not recorded which).

V is TRBV29-1 and J is TRBJ1-1; D is unclear. The CDR3 loop spans 13 amino acids. Per the germline V gene, CDR1 is SQVTM and CDR2 is ANQGSEA. Trimming pared 3 bases from V and 4 bases from J, leaving 12 bases between. The DNA for the CDR3 is TGCAGCGTTGACCCTGGACCAGGCACTGAAGCTTTCTTT. Translated, it gives CSVDPGPGTEAFF.

The table lists this clonotype with a few counts. The V and J genes are TRBV12-3 or TRBV12-4 and TRBJ2-1; TRBD2 matches 11 bases. V was clipped by 3 bases and J by 3 bases; unmatched bases: 7. The CDR3 covers 17 residues. The CDR3 bases are TGTGCCAGCAGTTTGCTAGCGGGGGGCAGAGGCTACAATGAGCAGTTCTTC. This codes for CASSLLAGGRGYNEQFF.

The chain is built from TRBV29-1 and TRBJ2-3; TRBD2 aligns across 7 bases. Germline values: CDR1 SQVTM, CDR2 ANQGSEA. This CDR3 region has 10 residues. With V trimmed by 7 bases and J by 5 bases, 0 bases remained unmatched. The CDR3 is CSAGGDTQYF. The CDR3 DNA follows: TGCAGCGCGGGGGGAGATACGCAGTATTTT.

The table lists this clonotype with many counts. The chain has TRBV13 and TRBJ2-7; 8 positions match TRBD1. J was trimmed by 4 bases and V by 3 bases; bases with no gene match: 5. Germline V gene sequence: CDR1 PRHDT, CDR2 FYEKMQ (reference sequence). This CDR3 comprises 14 residues. CDR3 sequence (DNA): TGTGCCAGCAGCTTCAGGGACAGGTTTTACGAGCAGTACTTC. Encoded protein: CASSFRDRFYEQYF.

The sample holds many counts of this clonotype. The J gene is TRBJ1-6, the V gene TRBV18, with 11 bases identical to TRBD1. The trim removed 3 bases at V and 10 bases at J, leaving 5 bases unmatched. CDR3 length: 15 amino acids. The germline CDR1 and CDR2 sequences are KGHSH and LQKENI. For the CDR3, the DNA is TGTGCCAGCTCACCGGACAGGGGGCAGTACTCACCCCTCCACTTT. It specifies CASSPDRGQYSPLHF.

Ten or more counts support this clonotype. This sequence joins TRBV12-3 or TRBV12-4 and TRBJ1-2; no definite D call. This CDR3 is 12 amino acids long. The germline V and J ends were trimmed by 3 bases and 8 bases, with 10 bases remaining between them. CDR3 nucleotide sequence: TGTGCCAGCAGTTTTTCCGGGAGCGGCTACACCTTC. Translated, it gives CASSFSGSGYTF.

This clonotype showed up many times. The V and J genes are TRBV20-1 and TRBJ1-1; D is uncertain. V was cut by 1 base and J by 4 bases, with 10 bases left in between. The CDR3 is 13 residues long. Germline lookup yields CDR1 DFQATT and CDR2 SNEGSKA (reference sequence). CDR3 protein: CSARGTWSTEAFF. CDR3 nucleotides: TGCAGTGCTAGAGGGACCTGGAGCACTGAAGCTTTCTTT.

Ten or more counts support this clonotype. The J gene is TRBJ2-5, the V gene TRBV2, with 8 bases aligning to TRBD1. CDR3 length: 15 amino acids. Germline-derived CDR1 and CDR2 are SNHLY and FYNNEI. With 5 bases clipped from V and 5 bases from J, the junction kept 10 bases outside the gene matches. The DNA for the CDR3 is TGTGCCAGCAGTAAGGGAACAGGGGGTTCGGAGACCCAGTACTTC. This sequence encodes CASSKGTGGSETQYF.

This clonotype has a count of ten or more. J is TRBJ2-6 and V is TRBV6-2 or TRBV6-3; D is possibly TRBD1 (6 bases). This CDR3 is 16 amino acids long. V gave up 5 bases and J gave up 0 bases, with 11 bases separating them. Germline values: CDR1 MNHEY, CDR2 SVGEGT. The CDR3 loop is CASSRVGGSGANVLTF. CDR3 DNA: TGTGCCAGCAGTCGAGTAGGGGGCTCTGGGGCCAACGTCCTGACTTTC.

This clonotype was counted a few times. The genes are TRBV9 and TRBJ1-2; D is perhaps TRBD1 (6 bases). CDR3 length: 17 residues. V lost 0 bases and J lost 4, with 19 bases in between. Germline CDR1 is SGDLS and CDR2 is YYNGEE. CDR3 in amino acids: CASSVVPGHSGAYGYTF. CDR3 bases: TGTGCCAGCAGCGTAGTCCCCGGCCATTCGGGGGCCTATGGCTACACCTTC.

This clonotype was seen at least ten times. This rearrangement joins TRBV6-6 to TRBJ2-7; 8 bases align to TRBD1. The CDR3 is 13 amino acids. Germline trimming cut 10 bases from V and 2 bases from J; bases unmatched to any gene: 7. Germline lookup yields CDR1 MNHNY and CDR2 SVGAGI (reference sequence). The CDR3 here is CAIKGQGPYEQYF. CDR3 DNA: TGTGCCATCAAAGGACAGGGCCCCTACGAGCAGTACTTC.

This clonotype was detected a few times. The chain is built from TRBV7-6 and TRBJ1-1; weak D call: TRBD1 (5 bases). V lost 0 bases, J lost 5 bases, and 16 bases lay in between. This CDR3 is 16 amino acids long. Germline CDR1 SGHVS, CDR2 FNYEAQ. CDR3 loop: CASSLAVMGGGTEAFF. In DNA form, the CDR3 reads TGTGCCAGCAGCTTAGCGGTAATGGGGGGGGGAACTGAAGCTTTCTTT.

This clonotype has at least ten counts. The V gene is TRBV11-2, the J gene TRBJ2-3, with D unclear. The J call may be mistaken, given a closer DNA end match to TRBJ1-5. The CDR3 totals 11 residues. The V gene's germline CDR1 is SGHAT and CDR2 FQNNGV. The CDR3 region has the DNA TGTGCCAGCAGCTTAGGGGATACGCAGCATTTT. Its translation: CASSLGDTQHF.

The genes are TRBV28 and TRBJ2-7; 8 positions match TRBD1. Germline-derived CDR1 and CDR2 are MDHEN and SYDVKM. Trimming cost V 6 bases and J 6 bases; bases outside gene matches: 7. The length of the CDR3 is 13 residues. This CDR3 reads CASRSDRGGEQYF. The CDR3 DNA reads as TGTGCCAGCAGATCTGACAGGGGTGGCGAGCAGTACTTC. Full variable domain (remainder filled in from reference TRBV28 and TRBJ2-7): DVKVTQSSRYLVKRTGEKVFLECVQDMDHENMFWYRQDPGLGLRLIYFSYDVKMKEKGDIPEGYSVSREKKERFSLILESASTNQTSMYLCASRSDRGGEQYFGPGTRLTVT.

This clonotype was seen a handful of times. The V call is TRBV9, the J call TRBJ1-2; 7 bases align to TRBD1. CDR1 is SGDLS, CDR2 YYNGEE, per germline. The CDR3 runs 14 residues. V was clipped by 0 bases and J by 4 bases; unmatched bases: 3. CDR3 sequence (DNA): TGTGCCAGCAGCGTAGAACAGGGGACCTATGGCTACACCTTC. Its protein product is CASSVEQGTYGYTF.

This clonotype was counted only a few times. V and J are TRBV7-7 and TRBJ2-2, with D tentatively TRBD1 or TRBD2 (6 bases each). Germline CDR1 reads SSHAT; CDR2 reads FNYEAQ (reference sequence). The CDR3 totals 14 residues. The CDR3 sequence: CASQPGARTGELFF. CDR3 DNA sequence: TGTGCTAGTCAGCCGGGGGCACGGACCGGGGAGCTGTTTTTT.

This clonotype was observed many times. The CDR3 spells CASSPSPIANYGYTF. In DNA, the CDR3 is TGTGCCAGCTCACCTAGCCCCATAGCTAACTATGGCTACACCTTC. The rearrangement uses TRBV18 and TRBJ1-2; D gene uncertain. The CDR3 extends over 15 amino acids. The V gene lost 3 bases and the J gene lost 0 bases, with 11 bases spanning the gap. In germline, CDR1 is KGHSH, CDR2 LQKENI.

This clonotype was observed at least ten times. V usage is TRBV21-1 and J usage is TRBJ2-1. TRBV21-1 is classified as a pseudogene. This CDR3 is built from 11 residues. CDR3 DNA: TGTGCCAGCAGCCCATCCGAAAAGCAGTTCTTC. As protein: CASSPSEKQFF.

This clonotype was observed at least ten times. V is TRBV7-9 and J is TRBJ2-1, with a tentative D call TRBD1 (7 bases). Germline V lookup: CDR1 SEHNR, CDR2 FQNEAQ (reference sequence). V was pared by 4 bases and J by 3 bases, with 13 bases between. The CDR3 totals 15 residues. The CDR3 sequence is CASSSQGGLYNEQFF. The CDR3 DNA follows: TGTGCCAGCAGCTCTCAGGGGGGCCTCTACAATGAGCAGTTCTTC.

The CDR3 protein is CASSHGQGTGELFF. The CDR3 DNA sequence: TGTGCCAGCAGCCACGGACAGGGCACCGGGGAGCTGTTTTTT. The chain uses TRBV4-2 and TRBJ2-2; 8 bases are a match to TRBD1. CDR3 length: 14 residues. Germline V gene sequence: CDR1 LGHNA, CDR2 YNFKEQ. V gave up 3 bases and J gave up 4 bases; unmatched junction bases: 1.

In this sample, this clonotype turned up many times. The chain recombines TRBV20-1 with TRBJ2-7, with 14 bases that match TRBD2. Trimming cost V 4 bases and J 2 bases; bases outside gene matches: 4. This CDR3 spans 15 amino acids. The germline V gene encodes CDR1 DFQATT and CDR2 SNEGSKA (reference sequence). The CDR3 coding sequence is TGCAGTGCTATACGACTAGCGGGGGGGCCCTACGAGCAGTACTTC. Translating gives CSAIRLAGGPYEQYF.

This clonotype was found many times. V is TRBV11-2 and J is TRBJ2-5; 7 nucleotides align to TRBD2. This CDR3 has 16 amino acids. Per the germline V gene, CDR1 is SGHAT and CDR2 is FQNNGV. The trim removed 5 bases at V and 3 bases at J, leaving 12 bases unmatched. The DNA for the CDR3 is TGTGCCAGCAGCCAGGCCGCAGCGGGGCATAAAGAGACCCAGTACTTC. This sequence encodes CASSQAAAGHKETQYF.

In its sample, this clonotype was seen once. V gene TRBV5-6 combines with J gene TRBJ2-2; D not certain. Trimming took 1 base from V and 8 from J, leaving 3 bases between them. Germline V lookup: CDR1 SGHDT, CDR2 YYEEEE. CDR3 length: 11 amino acids. The CDR3 region is CASSLLGELFF. The CDR3 DNA sequence: TGTGCCAGCAGCTTGCTTGGGGAGCTGTTTTTT.

The table lists this clonotype with a few counts. This chain uses TRBV4-1 with TRBJ2-7; D call uncertain. V lost 0 bases and J lost 0, with 6 bases in between. The germline CDR1 and CDR2 sequences are MGHRA and YSYEKL. The CDR3 covers 14 residues. The CDR3 protein is CASSQEVSSYEQYF. The CDR3 DNA sequence: TGCGCCAGCAGCCAAGAGGTGAGCTCCTACGAGCAGTACTTC.

The sample holds a few counts of this clonotype. The chain recombines TRBV7-9 with TRBJ2-5; D remains ambiguous. CDR1 and CDR2 (germline): SEHNR, FQNEAQ (reference sequence). Between the trimmed V and J ends, which lost 5 bases and 5 bases, there was a span of 9 bases. This CDR3 is 12 amino acids long. Here the CDR3 DNA reads TGTGCCAGCAGCCCAAAGGCGGAGACCCAGTACTTC. Protein sequence: CASSPKAETQYF.

The CDR3 region is CASGAGMNTEAFF. The CDR3 DNA reads as TGTGCCAGCGGAGCCGGGATGAACACTGAAGCTTTCTTT. The J gene is TRBJ1-1, the V gene TRBV6-2 or TRBV6-3; D is ambiguous. This CDR3 region has 13 residues. Trimming stripped 8 bases from V and 0 bases from J, with 10 bases between. Germline assignment: CDR1 MNHEY and CDR2 SVGEGT.

There are a few counts of this clonotype. The chain joins TRBV6-2 or TRBV6-3 to TRBJ2-7, with a tentative D call TRBD2 (6 bases). V gave up 2 bases and J gave up 0 bases, with 11 bases separating them. Germline-derived CDR1 and CDR2 are MNHEY and SVGEGT. The CDR3 consists of 15 residues. The CDR3 region has the DNA TGTGCCAGCAGTTACGTGCGGGGCCTCTCCTACGAGCAGTACTTC. Protein sequence: CASSYVRGLSYEQYF.

The rearrangement uses TRBV4-3 and TRBJ2-1; TRBD1 agrees at 8 bases. The CDR3 spans 15 residues. Germline V lookup: CDR1 LGHNA, CDR2 YSLEER. Losses at the gene ends were 3 bases for V and 7 bases for J; bases not matched to a gene: 8. CDR3 nucleotide sequence: TGCGCCAGCAGCCAGGACGACAGGGGCCGTAATGAGCAGTTCTTC. This sequence encodes CASSQDDRGRNEQFF.

This clonotype was observed at least ten times. The chain employs TRBV10-3 and TRBJ1-1; D is unresolved. This CDR3 region has 13 residues. Trimming left V 4 bases short and J 0 bases short, with 6 bases between. Germline assignment: CDR1 ENHRY and CDR2 SYGVKD. CDR3 loop: CAISGFLNTEAFF. CDR3 in DNA: TGTGCCATCAGTGGTTTTCTGAACACTGAAGCTTTCTTT.

V gene TRBV14 combines with J gene TRBJ2-4; 7 nucleotides match TRBD2. Germline CDR1 and CDR2: SGHDN and FVKESK. The J segment lost 13 bases and the V segment lost 2 bases, leaving 5 bases of the junction unmatched. CDR3 length: 12 amino acids. For the CDR3, the DNA is TGTGCCAGCAGCCAAACGGCTAGCGGCCAGTACTTC. Translating it yields CASSQTASGQYF.